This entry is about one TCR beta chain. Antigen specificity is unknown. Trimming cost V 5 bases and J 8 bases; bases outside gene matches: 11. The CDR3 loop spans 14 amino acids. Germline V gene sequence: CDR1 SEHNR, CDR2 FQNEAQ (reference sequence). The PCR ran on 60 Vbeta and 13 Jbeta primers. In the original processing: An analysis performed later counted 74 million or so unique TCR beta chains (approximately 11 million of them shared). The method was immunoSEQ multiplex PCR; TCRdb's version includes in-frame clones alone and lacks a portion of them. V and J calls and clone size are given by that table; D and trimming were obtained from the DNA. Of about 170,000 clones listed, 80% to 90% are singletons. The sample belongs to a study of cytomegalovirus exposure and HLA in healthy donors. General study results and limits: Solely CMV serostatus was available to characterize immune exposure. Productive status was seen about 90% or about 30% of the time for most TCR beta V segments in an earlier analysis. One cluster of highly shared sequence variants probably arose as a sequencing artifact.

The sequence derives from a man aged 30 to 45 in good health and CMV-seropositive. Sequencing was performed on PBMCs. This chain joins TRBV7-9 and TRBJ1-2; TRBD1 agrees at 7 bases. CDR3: CASSRTGAAYGYTF. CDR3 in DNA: TGTGCCAGCAGCCGCACAGGGGCGGCGTACGGCTACACCTTC.